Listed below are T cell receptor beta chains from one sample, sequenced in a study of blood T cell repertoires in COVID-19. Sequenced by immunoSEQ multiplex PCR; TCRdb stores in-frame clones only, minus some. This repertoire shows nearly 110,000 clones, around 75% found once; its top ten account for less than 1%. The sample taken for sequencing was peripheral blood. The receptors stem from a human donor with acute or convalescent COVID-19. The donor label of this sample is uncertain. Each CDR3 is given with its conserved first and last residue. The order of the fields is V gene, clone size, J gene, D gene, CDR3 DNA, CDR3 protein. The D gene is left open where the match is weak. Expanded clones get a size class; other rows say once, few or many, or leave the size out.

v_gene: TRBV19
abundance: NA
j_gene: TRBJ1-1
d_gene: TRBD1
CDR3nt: TGTGCCAGTAGTTCGCGGACAGGGGGGGCCGGAGCTTTCTTT
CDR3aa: CASSSRTGGAGAFF

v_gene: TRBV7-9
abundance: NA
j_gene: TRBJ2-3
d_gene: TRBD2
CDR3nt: TGTGCCAGCAGCTTAGTACTAGCGGTCTGGGATACGCAGTATTTT
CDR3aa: CASSLVLAVWDTQYF

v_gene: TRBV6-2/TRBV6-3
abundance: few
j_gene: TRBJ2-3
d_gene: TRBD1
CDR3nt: TGTGCCAGCAGTTTCGCGGGACAGGGTGGGGGAGATACGCAGTATTTT
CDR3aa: CASSFAGQGGGDTQYF

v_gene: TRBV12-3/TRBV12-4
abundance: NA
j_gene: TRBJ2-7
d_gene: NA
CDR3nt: TGTGCCAGCAGTTTAGGGGCTTACGAGCAGTACTTC
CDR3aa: CASSLGAYEQYF

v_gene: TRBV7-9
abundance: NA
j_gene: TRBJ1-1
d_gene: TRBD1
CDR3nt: TGTGCCAGCAGGACAGGGTCCGATGGGGCTGAAGCTTTCTTT
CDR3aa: CASRTGSDGAEAFF

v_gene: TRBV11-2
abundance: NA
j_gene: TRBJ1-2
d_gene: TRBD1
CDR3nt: TGTGCCAGCAGCTTGCCCTACAGGGGATTGGGCGGCTACACCTTC
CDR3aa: CASSLPYRGLGGYTF

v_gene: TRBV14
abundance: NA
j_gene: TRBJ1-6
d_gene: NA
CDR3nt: TGTGCCAGCAGCTCTTACCGGGACACCGATAATTCACCCCTCCACTTT
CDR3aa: CASSSYRDTDNSPLHF

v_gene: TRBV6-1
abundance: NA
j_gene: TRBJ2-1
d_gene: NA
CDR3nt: TGTGCCAGCAGTGAACGGAGAGAGCAGTTCTTC
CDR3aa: CASSERREQFF

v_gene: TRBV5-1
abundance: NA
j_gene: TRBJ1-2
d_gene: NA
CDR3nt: TGCGCCAGCAGCGGCCGCATGGGGCCTGGCTACACCTTC
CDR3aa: CASSGRMGPGYTF

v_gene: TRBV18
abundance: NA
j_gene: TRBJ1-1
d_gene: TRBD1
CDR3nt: TGTGCCAGCTCACCCCAGGGGGGCGGTGGTACTGAAGCTTTCTTT
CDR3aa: CASSPQGGGGTEAFF

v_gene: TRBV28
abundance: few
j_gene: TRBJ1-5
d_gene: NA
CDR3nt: TGTGCCAGCAGTTTACGCAATTGGGAGGGCAATCAGCCCCAGCATTTT
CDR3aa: CASSLRNWEGNQPQHF

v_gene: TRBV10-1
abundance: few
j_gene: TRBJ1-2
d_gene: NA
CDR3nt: TGCGCCAGCGTCCTTTCCGGGATTTCTAACTATGGCTACACCTTC
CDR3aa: CASVLSGISNYGYTF

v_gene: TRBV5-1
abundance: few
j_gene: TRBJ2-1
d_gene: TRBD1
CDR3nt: TGCGCCAGCGGACCTGACAGGGGGAGCTCCTACAATGAGCAGTTCTTC
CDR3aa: CASGPDRGSSYNEQFF

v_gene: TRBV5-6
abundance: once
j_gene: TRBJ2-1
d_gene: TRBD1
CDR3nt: TGTGCCAGCAGCCCCATTGGACAGGGGAGGGTCCATGAGCAGTTCTTC
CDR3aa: CASSPIGQGRVHEQFF

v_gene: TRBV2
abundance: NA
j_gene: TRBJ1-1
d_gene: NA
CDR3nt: TGTGCCGGCAGTGAAGCGCAGGGGTCCGACACTGAAGCTTTCTTT
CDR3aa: CAGSEAQGSDTEAFF

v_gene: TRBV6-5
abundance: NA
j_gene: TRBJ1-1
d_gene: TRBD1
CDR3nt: TGTGCCAGCAACGGACAGGCAAAGAACACTGAAGCTTTCTTT
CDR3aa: CASNGQAKNTEAFF

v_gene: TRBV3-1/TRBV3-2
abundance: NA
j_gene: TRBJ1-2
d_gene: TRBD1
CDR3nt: TGTGCCATACAGGGGGACAATGGCTACACCTTC
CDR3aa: CAIQGDNGYTF

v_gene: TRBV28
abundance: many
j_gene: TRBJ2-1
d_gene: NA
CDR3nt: TGTGCCAGCAGTTTTCGCGGACTCCACAATGAGCAGTTCTTC
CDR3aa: CASSFRGLHNEQFF

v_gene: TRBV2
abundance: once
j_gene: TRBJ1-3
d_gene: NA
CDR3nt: TGTGCCAGCAGTGCGCGGGGCGGGAGAAACACCATATATTTT
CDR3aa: CASSARGGRNTIYF

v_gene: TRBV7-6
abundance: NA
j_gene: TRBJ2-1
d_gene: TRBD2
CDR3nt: TGTGCCAGCAGACCCGGGACTAGCGGGGGGCCGAGCTCCTACAATGAGCAGTTCTTC
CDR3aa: CASRPGTSGGPSSYNEQFF

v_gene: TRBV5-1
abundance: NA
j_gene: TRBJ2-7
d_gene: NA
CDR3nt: TGCGCCAGCAACCCGGGGGGCAGGACAGGGCATGGGAGCGAGCAGTACTTC
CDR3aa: CASNPGGRTGHGSEQYF

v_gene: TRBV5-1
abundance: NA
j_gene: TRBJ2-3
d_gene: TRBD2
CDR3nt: TGCGCCAGCAGGGATAGCGGGGGGCGGCAGTATTTT
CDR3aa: CASRDSGGRQYF

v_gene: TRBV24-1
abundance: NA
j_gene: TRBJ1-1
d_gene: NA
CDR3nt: TGTGCCACCAGTGATTCCGGGGTCACTGAAGCTTTCTTT
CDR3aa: CATSDSGVTEAFF

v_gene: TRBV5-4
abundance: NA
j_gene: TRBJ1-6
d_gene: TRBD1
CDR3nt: TGTGCCAGCAGCGAGGGACAGGCCAGACGAGGGTCACCCCTCCACTTT
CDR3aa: CASSEGQARRGSPLHF

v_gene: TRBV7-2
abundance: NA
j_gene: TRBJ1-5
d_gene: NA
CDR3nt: TGTGCCAGCAGCCCCTATTATGGTCAGCCCCAGCATTTT
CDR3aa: CASSPYYGQPQHF

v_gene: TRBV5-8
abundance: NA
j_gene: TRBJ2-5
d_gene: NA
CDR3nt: TGTGCCAGCAGCCTGGAACCCTACAGACAGTACTTC
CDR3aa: CASSLEPYRQYF

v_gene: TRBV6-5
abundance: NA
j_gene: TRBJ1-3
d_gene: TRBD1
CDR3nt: TGTGCCAGCACCTGGGACAGATCAGGAAACACCATATATTTT
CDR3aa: CASTWDRSGNTIYF

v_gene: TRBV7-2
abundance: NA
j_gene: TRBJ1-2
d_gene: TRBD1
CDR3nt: TGTGCCAGCAGCCCCCGGACAGGCTCCTATGGCTACACCTTC
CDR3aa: CASSPRTGSYGYTF

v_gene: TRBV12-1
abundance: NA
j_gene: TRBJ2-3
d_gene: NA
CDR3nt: TGTGCCAGCAGCTTTGGCGGGGGGGAGACAGATACGCAGTATTTT
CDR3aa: CASSFGGGETDTQYF

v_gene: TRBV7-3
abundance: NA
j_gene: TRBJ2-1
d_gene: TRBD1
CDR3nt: TGTGCCAGCAGCTTAAGGGACAGGGGGTCCTACAATGAGCAGTTCTTC
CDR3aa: CASSLRDRGSYNEQFF

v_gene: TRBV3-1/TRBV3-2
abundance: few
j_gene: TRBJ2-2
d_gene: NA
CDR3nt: TGTGCCGCGGAGGGGCCCCTCCAACTGTTTTTT
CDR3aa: CAAEGPLQLFF

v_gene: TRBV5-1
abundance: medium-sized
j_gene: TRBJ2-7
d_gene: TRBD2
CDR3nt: TGCGCCAGCGGAATCGGGACTAGCGGGGGCTACGAGCAGTACTTC
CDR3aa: CASGIGTSGGYEQYF

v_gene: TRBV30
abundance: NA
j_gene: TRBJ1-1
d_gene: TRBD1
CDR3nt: TGTGCCTGGAGTGGGGGTTCGTGGGGACAGGGTGCTGAAGCTTTCTTT
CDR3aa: CAWSGGSWGQGAEAFF

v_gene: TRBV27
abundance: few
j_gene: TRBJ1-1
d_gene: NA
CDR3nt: TGTGCCAGCAGTTCCCTAGGGGCGTCTTTCTTT
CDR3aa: CASSSLGASFF

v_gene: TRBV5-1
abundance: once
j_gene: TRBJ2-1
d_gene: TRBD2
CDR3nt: TGCGCCAGCAGCTTGGGGACTAGCGGGAAAGTAAATGAGCAGTTCTTC
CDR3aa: CASSLGTSGKVNEQFF

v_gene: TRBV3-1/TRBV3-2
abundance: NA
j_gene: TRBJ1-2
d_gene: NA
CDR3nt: TGTGCCAGCAGCCAAGATAGGGGCAGGGACTATGGCTACACCTTC
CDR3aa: CASSQDRGRDYGYTF

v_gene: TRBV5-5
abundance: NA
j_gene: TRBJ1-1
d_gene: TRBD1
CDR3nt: TGTGCCAGCAGCCCCAGGGGGGACAAGAACACTGAAGCTTTCTTT
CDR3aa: CASSPRGDKNTEAFF

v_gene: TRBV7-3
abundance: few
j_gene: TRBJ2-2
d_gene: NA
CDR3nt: TGTGCCAGCAGCCCATATTACAGGAACACCGGGGAGCTGTTTTTT
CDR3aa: CASSPYYRNTGELFF

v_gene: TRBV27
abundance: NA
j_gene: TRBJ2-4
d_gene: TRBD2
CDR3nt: TGTGCCAGCAGTTCATCCCGGACTAGCGGGGGAAACAAAAACATTCAGTACTTC
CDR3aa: CASSSSRTSGGNKNIQYF

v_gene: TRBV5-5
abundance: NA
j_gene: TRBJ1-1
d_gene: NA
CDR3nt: TGTGCCAGCAGCTTGTTAGGGGAACGGGAAGCTTTCTTT
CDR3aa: CASSLLGEREAFF

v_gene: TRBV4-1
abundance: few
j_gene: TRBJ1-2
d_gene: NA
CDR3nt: TGCGCCAGCAGCCAAGATAGACTTTATGGCTACACCTTC
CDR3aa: CASSQDRLYGYTF

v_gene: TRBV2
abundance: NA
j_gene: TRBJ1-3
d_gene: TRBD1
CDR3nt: TGTGCCAGCGGCCTGGGTCGGACAGGTGTCTCTGGAAACACCATATATTTT
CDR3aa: CASGLGRTGVSGNTIYF

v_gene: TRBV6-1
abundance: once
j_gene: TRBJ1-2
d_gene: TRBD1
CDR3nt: TGTGCCAGCAGTGAAAGACAGGGAGCCCGACTCTACTATGGCTACACCTTC
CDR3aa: CASSERQGARLYYGYTF

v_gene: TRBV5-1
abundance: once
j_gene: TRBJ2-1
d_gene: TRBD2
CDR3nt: TGCGCCAGCAGCTTGCGGACATCGGGACTAGCGGGGGGCCTGGTTCGATACAATGAGCAGTTCTTC
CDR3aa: CASSLRTSGLAGGLVRYNEQFF

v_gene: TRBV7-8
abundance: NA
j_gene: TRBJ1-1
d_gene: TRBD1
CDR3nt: TGTGCCAGCAGCTTAGGGAGGCAGACAGGGGGGCCGGTCACTGAAGCTTTCTTT
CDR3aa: CASSLGRQTGGPVTEAFF

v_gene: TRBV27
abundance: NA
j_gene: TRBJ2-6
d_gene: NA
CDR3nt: TGTGCCAGCAGTTTCCAGGGGCGCTCTGGGGCCAACGTCCTGACTTTC
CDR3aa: CASSFQGRSGANVLTF

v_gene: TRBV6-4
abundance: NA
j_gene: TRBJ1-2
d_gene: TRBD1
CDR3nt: TGTGCCAGCAGTCGGCAAGCCTGGACAGGGCATGGCTACACCTTC
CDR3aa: CASSRQAWTGHGYTF

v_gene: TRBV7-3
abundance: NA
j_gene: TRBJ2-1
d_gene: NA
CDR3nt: TGTGCCAGCAGCTTATCGGCTAGCCCCAATGAGCAGTTCTTC
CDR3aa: CASSLSASPNEQFF

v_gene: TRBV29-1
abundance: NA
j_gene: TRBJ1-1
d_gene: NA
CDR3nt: TGCAGCGCCCTGACAGGAGTCACTGAAGCTTTCTTT
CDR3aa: CSALTGVTEAFF

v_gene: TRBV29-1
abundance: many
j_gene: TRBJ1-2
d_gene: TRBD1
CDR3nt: TGCAGCGTTGTTACAGGGGGTGCCTATGGCTACACCTTC
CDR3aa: CSVVTGGAYGYTF

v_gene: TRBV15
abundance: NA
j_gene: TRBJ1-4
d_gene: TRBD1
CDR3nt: TGTGCCACCAGCAGAGAGGTACAGGGGTACGAAAAACTGTTTTTT
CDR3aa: CATSREVQGYEKLFF

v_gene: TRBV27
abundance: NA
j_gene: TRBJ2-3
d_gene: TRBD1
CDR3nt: TGTGCCAGCAGTCCCTATGACAGGGGTGGGTCAGATACGCAGTATTTT
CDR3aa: CASSPYDRGGSDTQYF

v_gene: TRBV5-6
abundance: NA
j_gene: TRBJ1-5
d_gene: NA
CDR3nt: TGTGCCAGCAGCTTCCGGGGTTACAATCAGCCCCAGCATTTT
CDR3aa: CASSFRGYNQPQHF

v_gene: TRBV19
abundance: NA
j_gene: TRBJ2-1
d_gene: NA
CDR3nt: TGTGCCAGTACCAAAAATCCAGGGGTCGCCTACAATGAGCAGTTCTTC
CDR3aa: CASTKNPGVAYNEQFF

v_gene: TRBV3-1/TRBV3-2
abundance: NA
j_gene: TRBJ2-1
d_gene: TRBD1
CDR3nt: TGTGCCAGCAGCCGATATGACAGGGGCTCCTACAATGAGCAGTTCTTC
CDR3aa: CASSRYDRGSYNEQFF

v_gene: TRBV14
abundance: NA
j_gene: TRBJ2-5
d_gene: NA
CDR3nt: TGTGCCAGCAGCCAATTGGGACAGGGACTAGGGGCCCAGTACTTC
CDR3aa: CASSQLGQGLGAQYF

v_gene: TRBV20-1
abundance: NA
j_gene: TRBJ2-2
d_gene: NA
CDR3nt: TGCAGTGCTAGTCCGTCCGGACAAAAAGGTCGTACCGGGGAGCTGTTTTTT
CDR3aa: CSASPSGQKGRTGELFF